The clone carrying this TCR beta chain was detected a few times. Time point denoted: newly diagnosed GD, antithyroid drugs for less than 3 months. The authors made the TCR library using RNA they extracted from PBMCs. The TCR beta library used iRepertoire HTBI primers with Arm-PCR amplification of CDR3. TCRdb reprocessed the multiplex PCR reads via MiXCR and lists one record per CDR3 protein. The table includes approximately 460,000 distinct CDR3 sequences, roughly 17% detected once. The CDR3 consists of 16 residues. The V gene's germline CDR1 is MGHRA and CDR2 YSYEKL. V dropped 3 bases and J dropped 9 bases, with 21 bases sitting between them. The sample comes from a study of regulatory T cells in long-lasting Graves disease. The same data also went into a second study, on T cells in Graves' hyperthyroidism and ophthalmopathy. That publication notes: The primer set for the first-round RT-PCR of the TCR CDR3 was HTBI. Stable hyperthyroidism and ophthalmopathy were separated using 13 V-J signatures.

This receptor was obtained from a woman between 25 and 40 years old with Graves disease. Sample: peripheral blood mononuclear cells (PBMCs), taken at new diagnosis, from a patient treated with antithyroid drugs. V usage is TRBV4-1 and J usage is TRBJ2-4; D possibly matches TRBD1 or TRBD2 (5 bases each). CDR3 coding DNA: TGCGCCAGCAGCCAGAAACCCGGACAAGCCGGAGGCATTCAGTACTTC. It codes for CASSQKPGQAGGIQYF.